This TCR beta chain was retrieved from a study of cytomegalovirus exposure and HLA in healthy donors. PCR used 60 Vbeta primers and 13 Jbeta primers. Repertoires were generated with immunoSEQ multiplex PCR, while TCRdb's copy carries only in-frame clones and drops some. Of about 130,000 clones listed, 80% are singletons. J gave up 1 base and V 5 bases, and 13 bases lay outside the gene matches. The germline V gene encodes CDR1 LNHDA and CDR2 SQIVND (reference sequence). The CDR3 is 17 residues long. Specimen: PBMCs. The chain joins TRBV19 to TRBJ2-7; 8 positions match TRBD1. This receptor was identified in a male donor in good health and CMV-seronegative. CDR3 nucleotide sequence: TGTGCCAGTAGTCCCGGAGAACAACAGGGGGTGTCCTACGAGCAGTACTTC. Its protein is CASSPGEQQGVSYEQYF.